This T cell receptor (beta chain) was sequenced during a study of OX40 agonist ivuxolimab in advanced cancers. Study-wide points: Some patients without response likewise showed low normalized clonal expansion. More expanded clones were found, on average, in CD8+ than in CD4+ T cells.

The CDR3 totals 14 residues. The germline gives CDR1 SNHLY, CDR2 FYNNEI. Trimming took off 1 base at V and 8 bases at J, with 14 bases between the two ends. About this clone: Its antigen is undetermined.

TCRdb's copy holds only in-frame clones and misses some; the assay was immunoSEQ multiplex PCR. This table holds some 64,000 clones, about 87% found once. The sample consisted of CD4+ or CD8+ T cells sorted from blood, taken in a trial of the OX40 agonist ivuxolimab. The J gene is TRBJ1-2, the V gene TRBV2, with D hard to call. The TCR comes from an adult with an advanced solid tumor such as melanoma, head and neck, liver or kidney cancer. The CDR3 nucleotides read TGTGCCAGCAGTGAAGAAGGCTCTCTAGGAGGCTACACCTTC. Its translation is CASSEEGSLGGYTF.